These 12 T cell receptor beta chains were sequenced from one sample in a study of shared clonotypes between healthy human individuals. This table comes from immunoSEQ multiplex PCR, and its TCRdb copy is limited to in-frame clones, with some not included. The sample carries 190,000 or so clones, about 68% recorded once. Specimen: memory CD4+ T cells sorted from blood. Indicated subset: CD45RA-negative fraction. The receptors derive from a man aged 25-45 years in good health.

The V call is TRBV28, the J call TRBJ1-5; D not certain. The CDR3 has 12 amino acids. The germline V gene has CDR1 MDHEN and CDR2 SYDVKM. Trimming took off 6 bases at V and 4 bases at J, with 7 bases between the two ends. The CDR3 region has the DNA TGTGCCAGCAGACTAAATAATCAGCCCCAGCATTTT. It codes for CASRLNNQPQHF. Full variable domain (outside the CDR3, taken from reference TRBV28 and TRBJ1-5): DVKVTQSSRYLVKRTGEKVFLECVQDMDHENMFWYRQDPGLGLRLIYFSYDVKMKEKGDIPEGYSVSREKKERFSLILESASTNQTSMYLCASRLNNQPQHFGDGTRLSIL.

This clone occurred a few times. The rearrangement links TRBV10-1 to TRBJ2-7; D possibly corresponds to TRBD2 (5 bases). CDR1 is WNHNN and CDR2 is SYGVQD in the germline V gene (reference sequence). There are 14 residues in the CDR3. With 5 bases removed from V and 2 bases from J, the gap between germline ends came to 13 bases. CDR3 sequence: CASSSGSQTYEQYF. In DNA, the CDR3 is TGCGCCAGCAGTTCGGGGTCCCAGACCTACGAGCAGTACTTC.

The chain combines TRBV18 with TRBJ2-7, with TRBD2 identical over 13 bases. The J segment lost 5 bases and the V segment lost 4 bases, leaving 5 bases of the junction unmatched. There are 15 residues in the CDR3. Germline assignment: CDR1 KGHSH and CDR2 LQKENI. The CDR3 region is CASSLAGLAGNEQYF. The CDR3 nucleotides read TGTGCCAGCTCACTGGCGGGACTAGCGGGAAACGAGCAGTACTTC.

The V call is TRBV9, the J call TRBJ2-3; D gene ambiguous. The CDR3 spans 15 residues. CDR1 SGDLS and CDR2 YYNGEE come from the germline V gene. The V gene lost 2 bases and the J gene lost 2 bases, with 12 bases spanning the gap. The chain's CDR3 is CASSVSLGDTDTQYF. The CDR3 nucleotides are TGTGCCAGCAGCGTGAGTCTAGGCGACACAGATACGCAGTATTTT.

This rearrangement joins TRBV7-9 to TRBJ1-3; TRBD1 matches at 7 bases. Germline V gives CDR1 SEHNR, CDR2 FQNEAQ (reference sequence). This CDR3 region has 18 residues. J lost 0 bases, V lost 5 bases, and 13 bases had no gene match. In DNA, the CDR3 is TGTGCCAGCAGCCCAACAGCGTTGGGACAGCCCTCTGGAAACACCATATATTTT. Amino acids: CASSPTALGQPSGNTIYF.

This clone was recorded once. This chain's CDR3 is CASSLVGGNDEQFF. As DNA, the CDR3 is TGTGCCAGCAGCTTAGTTGGGGGGAACGATGAGCAGTTCTTC. The V gene is TRBV11-2, the J gene TRBJ2-1; TRBD2 is a possible D gene (6 bases). The CDR3 runs to 14 residues. The V end lost 1 base, the J end lost 8 bases, and 12 bases lay between the germline ends. Germline assignment: CDR1 SGHAT and CDR2 FQNNGV.

The V and J genes are TRBV20-1 and TRBJ2-3, with D perhaps TRBD2 (6 bases). V shed 2 bases and J shed 6 bases, with 6 bases lying between them. The CDR3 is made up of 11 amino acids. Germline CDR1 DFQATT, CDR2 SNEGSKA (reference sequence). CDR3 bases: TGCAGTGCTAGACGGGGGGATACGCAGTATTTT. It is translated as CSARRGDTQYF.

Ten or more counts support this clone. The chain employs TRBV7-9 and TRBJ1-1; TRBD1 is a possible D gene (5 bases). CDR1 is SEHNR and CDR2 is FQNEAQ in the germline V gene (reference sequence). Deletions cut 5 bases from V and 6 bases from J, with 16 bases between. This CDR3 spans 14 amino acids. In DNA form, the CDR3 reads TGTGCCAGCAGCCTAGATCAGGGAGACGCTGAAGCTTTCTTT. Its protein product is CASSLDQGDAEAFF.

J is TRBJ1-2 and V is TRBV18, with 8 bases identical to TRBD1. The CDR3 is made up of 13 amino acids. Germline CDR1 is KGHSH and CDR2 is LQKENI. The ends lost 4 bases at V and 12 bases at J; junction bases unmatched: 10. CDR3: CASSRGFTGGNTF. The CDR3 DNA follows: TGTGCCAGCTCACGAGGATTTACAGGGGGGAACACCTTC.

This clone was observed a handful of times. This chain connects TRBV11-2 to TRBJ2-2, with no clear D. The CDR3 is 15 residues long. CDR1 and CDR2 from the germline V gene are SGHAT and FQNNGV. V lost 2 bases and J 1 base, leaving 8 bases between the germline ends. DNA of the CDR3: TGTGCCAGCAGCTTATGGACCTTGAACACCGGGGAGCTGTTTTTT. This sequence encodes CASSLWTLNTGELFF.

This clone appeared once. The chain employs TRBV7-9 and TRBJ2-1, with a tentative D call TRBD2 (5 bases). The V and J ends lost 6 bases and 9 bases respectively, with 21 bases between them. This CDR3 contains 15 residues. The V gene's germline CDR1 is SEHNR and CDR2 FQNEAQ (reference sequence). The CDR3: CASSRTSSNRGEQFF. The CDR3 nucleotides are TGTGCCAGCAGTAGGACCTCCTCGAACCGGGGTGAGCAGTTCTTC. Using reference TRBV7-9 and TRBJ2-1 for the parts outside the CDR3, the full variable domain is DTGVSQNPRHKITKRGQNVTFRCDPISEHNRLYWYRQTLGQGPEFLTYFQNEAQLEKSRLLSDRFSAERPKGSFSTLEIQRTEQGDSAMYLCASSRTSSNRGEQFFGPGTRLTVL.

This clone has more than one count but fewer than ten. The CDR3 sequence: CASSQEGLAGAEQYF. CDR3 sequence (DNA): TGCGCCAGCAGCCAAGAGGGACTAGCGGGAGCCGAGCAGTACTTC. The genes are TRBV4-1 and TRBJ2-7; TRBD2 agrees at 14 bases. Germline CDR1 is MGHRA and CDR2 is YSYEKL. There are 15 residues in the CDR3. After removal of 0 bases from V and 6 bases from J, the junction contained 1 base not matched to a gene.